Listed below are T cell receptor beta chains from one sample, sequenced in a study of blood T cells in healthy people across ages. TCRdb ran MiXCR on the 5' RACE reads and lists one entry per CDR3 protein. The sample has 1 million to 1.2 million distinct CDR3 sequences, less than 45% seen once. Input material: blood. The receptors here all came from a man aged 18 to 29 in good health. Both conserved end residues are part of each CDR3. The D gene is left open where the match is weak. Size is omitted from some rows. Given values are once, few, many or a class for expanded clones.

clone size: .; D gene: .; J gene: TRBJ2-1; V gene: TRBV7-3; CDR3 protein: CASSLIRRGTVGYNEQFF; CDR3 DNA: TGTGCCAGCAGCTTAATCCGAAGAGGGACCGTGGGATACAATGAGCAGTTCTTC
clone size: .; D gene: TRBD1; J gene: TRBJ1-2; V gene: TRBV2; CDR3 protein: CASSAGTDAKANYGYTF; CDR3 DNA: TGTGCCTCAAGTGCCGGGACAGACGCGAAAGCTAACTATGGCTACACCTTC
clone size: .; D gene: .; J gene: TRBJ1-3; V gene: TRBV7-2; CDR3 protein: CASSPARSSGNTIYF; CDR3 DNA: TGTGCCAGCAGTCCCGCCAGGTCCTCTGGAAACACCATATATTTT
clone size: few; D gene: .; J gene: TRBJ2-5; V gene: TRBV3-1; CDR3 protein: CASSQDAVSIETQYF; CDR3 DNA: TGTGCCAGCAGCCAAGATGCGGTCTCAATAGAGACCCAGTACTTC
clone size: .; D gene: TRBD2; J gene: TRBJ2-7; V gene: TRBV2; CDR3 protein: CASLIGPGGFHEQYF; CDR3 DNA: TGTGCCAGCCTCATCGGACCGGGGGGTTTCCACGAGCAGTACTTC
clone size: .; D gene: .; J gene: TRBJ1-6; V gene: TRBV4-2; CDR3 protein: CASSQDDGTNSPLHF; CDR3 DNA: TGTGCCAGCAGCCAAGATGACGGGACCAATTCACCCCTCCACTTT
clone size: .; D gene: TRBD2; J gene: TRBJ2-5; V gene: TRBV4-2; CDR3 protein: CASSQVNERGETQYF; CDR3 DNA: TGTGCCAGCAGCCAAGTAAATGAGCGGGGAGAGACCCAGTACTTC
clone size: once; D gene: TRBD1; J gene: TRBJ1-4; V gene: TRBV4-3; CDR3 protein: CASSQILGDRGREKLFF; CDR3 DNA: TGCGCCAGCAGCCAAATATTAGGGGACAGGGGTAGGGAAAAACTGTTTTTT
clone size: few; D gene: .; J gene: TRBJ2-1; V gene: TRBV20-1; CDR3 protein: CSARDWASSYNEQFF; CDR3 DNA: TGCAGTGCTAGAGATTGGGCGAGCTCCTACAATGAGCAGTTCTTC
clone size: .; D gene: .; J gene: TRBJ1-1; V gene: TRBV4-3; CDR3 protein: CASSQGLSRVGTEAFF; CDR3 DNA: TGCGCCAGCAGCCAAGGGCTTTCCAGGGTGGGCACTGAAGCTTTCTTT
clone size: few; D gene: .; J gene: TRBJ2-3; V gene: TRBV7-9; CDR3 protein: CASSPLLQYDDTQYF; CDR3 DNA: TGTGCCAGCAGCCCTTTATTACAGTACGACGATACGCAGTATTTT
clone size: .; D gene: .; J gene: TRBJ1-4; V gene: TRBV6-1; CDR3 protein: CASSERGREKLFF; CDR3 DNA: TGTGCCAGCAGTGAAAGGGGACGCGAAAAACTGTTTTTT
clone size: many; D gene: TRBD1; J gene: TRBJ2-3; V gene: TRBV29-1; CDR3 protein: CSVENPGRGREVAPTDTQYF; CDR3 DNA: TGCAGCGTTGAGAACCCGGGTAGGGGGCGAGAGGTAGCCCCCACAGATACGCAGTATTTT
clone size: .; D gene: .; J gene: TRBJ2-1; V gene: TRBV27; CDR3 protein: CANSPPLREQFF; CDR3 DNA: TGTGCCAACAGTCCCCCACTGCGTGAGCAGTTCTTC
clone size: .; D gene: .; J gene: TRBJ1-4; V gene: TRBV6-1; CDR3 protein: CASSEGRLDEKLFF; CDR3 DNA: TGTGCCAGCAGTGAAGGTCGCCTGGATGAAAAACTGTTTTTT
clone size: many; D gene: .; J gene: TRBJ2-3; V gene: TRBV7-9; CDR3 protein: CASSLHSDTQYF; CDR3 DNA: TGTGCCAGCAGCTTACATTCTGATACGCAGTATTTT
clone size: .; D gene: TRBD2; J gene: TRBJ2-1; V gene: TRBV6-1; CDR3 protein: CASSEVTSGPNEQFF; CDR3 DNA: TGTGCCAGCAGTGAAGTCACTAGCGGACCTAATGAGCAGTTCTTC
clone size: .; D gene: .; J gene: TRBJ2-3; V gene: TRBV5-1; CDR3 protein: CASSSRQGGDTQYF; CDR3 DNA: TGCGCCAGCAGCTCAAGACAGGGAGGCGATACGCAGTATTTT
clone size: few; D gene: .; J gene: TRBJ1-6; V gene: TRBV20-1; CDR3 protein: CSARDTARAPLHF; CDR3 DNA: TGCAGTGCTAGAGATACCGCGAGGGCACCCCTCCACTTT
clone size: few; D gene: .; J gene: TRBJ1-2; V gene: TRBV4-1; CDR3 protein: CASSSAKGSFGYTF; CDR3 DNA: TGCGCCAGCAGCTCCGCCAAGGGGTCGTTTGGCTACACCTTC
clone size: .; D gene: .; J gene: TRBJ1-1; V gene: TRBV7-6; CDR3 protein: CASSSSGKVSAEAFF; CDR3 DNA: TGTGCCAGCAGCTCCTCGGGAAAAGTATCCGCTGAAGCTTTCTTT
clone size: .; D gene: TRBD1; J gene: TRBJ1-1; V gene: TRBV10-3; CDR3 protein: CAITAETGETEAFF; CDR3 DNA: TGTGCCATCACCGCTGAGACAGGGGAGACTGAAGCTTTCTTT
clone size: few; D gene: .; J gene: TRBJ1-5; V gene: TRBV20-1; CDR3 protein: CSARDDDGARSNQPQHF; CDR3 DNA: TGCAGTGCTAGAGACGACGACGGGGCTCGTAGCAATCAGCCCCAGCATTTT
clone size: .; D gene: TRBD2; J gene: TRBJ2-7; V gene: TRBV20-1; CDR3 protein: CSASRTSDSYEQYF; CDR3 DNA: TGCAGTGCGAGTCGGACTAGCGATTCCTACGAGCAGTACTTC
clone size: .; D gene: .; J gene: TRBJ1-5; V gene: TRBV9; CDR3 protein: CASSPRRAVNQPQHF; CDR3 DNA: TGTGCCAGCAGCCCCCGGAGGGCGGTAAATCAGCCCCAGCATTTT
clone size: few; D gene: TRBD1; J gene: TRBJ2-1; V gene: TRBV4-3; CDR3 protein: CASSQDPRGQEGYEQFF; CDR3 DNA: TGCGCCAGCAGCCAAGACCCCCGGGGACAGGAGGGCTATGAGCAGTTCTTC
clone size: .; D gene: .; J gene: TRBJ2-3; V gene: TRBV4-1; CDR3 protein: CASSLRGGSPVSTDTQYF; CDR3 DNA: TGCGCCAGCAGCCTCAGAGGGGGGAGTCCTGTCAGCACAGATACGCAGTATTTT
clone size: few; D gene: TRBD1; J gene: TRBJ1-2; V gene: TRBV5-4; CDR3 protein: CATQYRDRGNYGYTF; CDR3 DNA: TGTGCCACACAATACCGGGACAGGGGTAACTATGGCTACACCTTC
clone size: few; D gene: TRBD2; J gene: TRBJ2-1; V gene: TRBV6-5; CDR3 protein: CASSYVGLAGDSSYNEQFF; CDR3 DNA: TGTGCCAGCAGTTACGTCGGACTAGCGGGGGATAGCTCCTACAATGAGCAGTTCTTC
clone size: few; D gene: .; J gene: TRBJ1-1; V gene: TRBV12-3/TRBV12-4; CDR3 protein: CASLRGSITEAFF; CDR3 DNA: TGTGCCAGCCTCCGCGGCAGTATCACTGAAGCTTTCTTT
clone size: .; D gene: TRBD2; J gene: TRBJ2-3; V gene: TRBV12-3/TRBV12-4; CDR3 protein: CDSSLGLAGADTQYF; CDR3 DNA: TGTGACAGCAGTTTAGGACTAGCGGGAGCAGATACGCAGTATTTT
clone size: .; D gene: .; J gene: TRBJ2-3; V gene: TRBV7-2; CDR3 protein: CASSLGTVPTDTQYF; CDR3 DNA: TGTGCCAGCAGCTTAGGGACGGTCCCGACGGATACGCAGTATTTT
clone size: .; D gene: .; J gene: TRBJ1-4; V gene: TRBV9; CDR3 protein: CASSVDGTREKLFF; CDR3 DNA: TGTGCCAGCAGCGTAGACGGCACGCGGGAAAAACTGTTTTTT
clone size: many; D gene: .; J gene: TRBJ1-1; V gene: TRBV29-1; CDR3 protein: CSVGGRANTEAFF; CDR3 DNA: TGCAGCGTTGGGGGCAGGGCGAACACTGAAGCTTTCTTT
clone size: .; D gene: TRBD1; J gene: TRBJ1-1; V gene: TRBV28; CDR3 protein: CASSLGPGGSWSEAFF; CDR3 DNA: TGTGCCAGCAGTTTAGGACCAGGGGGTAGCTGGTCTGAAGCTTTCTTT
clone size: few; D gene: .; J gene: TRBJ2-7; V gene: TRBV6-5; CDR3 protein: CASSSGHGGYEQYF; CDR3 DNA: TGTGCCAGCAGTTCTGGACACGGTGGCTACGAGCAGTACTTC
clone size: many; D gene: .; J gene: TRBJ2-3; V gene: TRBV6-5; CDR3 protein: CASGDTDTQYF; CDR3 DNA: TGTGCCAGCGGAGACACAGATACGCAGTATTTT
clone size: few; D gene: TRBD1; J gene: TRBJ1-1; V gene: TRBV5-1; CDR3 protein: CASSSDRVVTEAFF; CDR3 DNA: TGCGCCAGCAGCTCGGACAGGGTCGTTACTGAAGCTTTCTTT
clone size: .; D gene: .; J gene: TRBJ1-2; V gene: TRBV4-3; CDR3 protein: CASSQGTAASWDHGYTF; CDR3 DNA: TGCGCCAGCAGCCAAGGAACCGCTGCATCTTGGGACCATGGCTACACCTTC
clone size: many; D gene: TRBD2; J gene: TRBJ2-3; V gene: TRBV20-1; CDR3 protein: CSARAGTSGADTQYF; CDR3 DNA: TGCAGTGCTAGAGCCGGGACTAGCGGGGCAGATACGCAGTATTTT
clone size: many; D gene: TRBD2; J gene: TRBJ2-5; V gene: TRBV9; CDR3 protein: CASSRTSGVSEETQYF; CDR3 DNA: TGTGCCAGCAGCAGGACGAGCGGGGTGTCCGAAGAGACCCAGTACTTC
clone size: few; D gene: .; J gene: TRBJ2-7; V gene: TRBV6-2/TRBV6-3; CDR3 protein: CASSYSFRIPYEQYF; CDR3 DNA: TGTGCCAGCAGTTACTCTTTCAGGATTCCCTACGAGCAGTACTTC
clone size: .; D gene: .; J gene: TRBJ2-3; V gene: TRBV12-3/TRBV12-4; CDR3 protein: CANSLNTGSTDTQYF; CDR3 DNA: TGTGCCAACAGTTTAAATACAGGAAGCACAGATACGCAGTATTTT
clone size: .; D gene: .; J gene: TRBJ1-4; V gene: TRBV7-2; CDR3 protein: CASSLFTGGRNEKLFF; CDR3 DNA: TGTGCCAGCAGCTTATTCACCGGGGGTCGCAATGAAAAACTGTTTTTT
clone size: few; D gene: TRBD1; J gene: TRBJ1-1; V gene: TRBV5-1; CDR3 protein: CASSFPGTGATEAFF; CDR3 DNA: TGCGCCAGCAGCTTTCCCGGGACAGGGGCCACTGAAGCTTTCTTT
clone size: few; D gene: .; J gene: TRBJ2-7; V gene: TRBV12-3/TRBV12-4; CDR3 protein: CASSLGLANNEQYF; CDR3 DNA: TGTGCCAGCAGTTTAGGGCTAGCAAACAATGAGCAGTACTTC
clone size: .; D gene: TRBD2; J gene: TRBJ2-2; V gene: TRBV7-8; CDR3 protein: CASSSLPGGGNTGELFF; CDR3 DNA: TGTGCCAGCAGCTCCCTTCCGGGGGGGGGTAACACCGGGGAGCTGTTTTTT
clone size: .; D gene: .; J gene: TRBJ2-1; V gene: TRBV19; CDR3 protein: CASSRLGGAEQFF; CDR3 DNA: TGTGCCAGTAGTAGGTTAGGGGGTGCTGAGCAGTTCTTC
clone size: .; D gene: .; J gene: TRBJ1-2; V gene: TRBV5-1; CDR3 protein: CASSFPDSDYGYTF; CDR3 DNA: TGCGCCAGCAGCTTCCCGGACAGTGACTATGGCTACACCTTC
clone size: .; D gene: .; J gene: TRBJ2-1; V gene: TRBV4-3; CDR3 protein: CASSPNRLPHNEQFF; CDR3 DNA: TGCGCCAGCAGCCCAAACAGGCTACCCCACAATGAGCAGTTCTTC
clone size: .; D gene: .; J gene: TRBJ2-2; V gene: TRBV9; CDR3 protein: CASSTQTSLNTGELFF; CDR3 DNA: TGTGCCAGCAGCACCCAAACTAGCTTGAACACCGGGGAGCTGTTTTTT
clone size: .; D gene: .; J gene: TRBJ1-2; V gene: TRBV12-3/TRBV12-4; CDR3 protein: CASSHPQGLNYGYTF; CDR3 DNA: TGTGCCAGCAGTCACCCTCAGGGGCTTAACTATGGCTACACCTTC